These 32 T cell receptor beta chains were sequenced from one sample in a study of Ad26.COV2.S vaccination and SARS-CoV-2 variants (dated by TCRdb to the early 2020s). Library preparation used the immunoSEQ multiplex PCR assay. Imported from immuneACCESS, the table was reduced by TCRdb to in-frame sequences with V and J called. These copies leave out some clones; in studies compared against another copy, an unresolved V gene accounts for under half, and the cause of the remainder is not known. Within this sample are 350,000 to 600,000 clones, with about nine tenths of them counted one time only. The ten largest clones represent 1.5% to 2% of the sample. Taken with the paper, the label for treatment or condition translates to: about 20 received Ad26.COV2.S at low or high dose, single or two shots; about 5 received placebo; per-sample allocation not given. For vaccine and placebo recipients, repertoires were sequenced using samples collected on day 63 after the first injection.

The material sequenced was peripheral blood, taken in a trial of Ad26.COV2.S vaccine versus placebo. These receptors were obtained from a person between 18 and 65 years old who received the Ad26.COV2.S COVID-19 vaccine or a placebo.

This clone was counted a single time. This chain connects TRBV5-1 to TRBJ2-7, with TRBD1 matching over 7 bases. The CDR3 spans 13 residues. Per the germline V gene, CDR1 is SGHRS and CDR2 is YFSETQ. Unmatched junction bases numbered 5, after V lost 1 base and J lost 7 bases. The CDR3, as DNA: TGCGCCAGCAGCTTGCGGACAGGCGATGAGCAGTACTTC. This sequence encodes CASSLRTGDEQYF.

Turning to this clone: Other DNA variants within this sample encode the same CDR3. The chain couples TRBV5-1 to TRBJ1-3; D gene ambiguous. Per the germline V gene, CDR1 is SGHRS and CDR2 is YFSETQ. V shed 3 bases and J shed 4 bases, with 5 bases lying between them. This CDR3 is built from 12 residues. The CDR3 loop is CASSSEGNTIYF. The CDR3, as DNA: TGCGCCAGCAGCTCGGAAGGAAACACCATATATTTT.

The rearrangement uses TRBV28 and TRBJ1-1, with 7 positions matching TRBD1. Germline lookup yields CDR1 MDHEN and CDR2 SYDVKM. The CDR3 runs 15 residues. Losses at the gene ends were 4 bases for V and 6 bases for J; bases not matched to a gene: 11. CDR3 amino acids: CASSSPLTGKAEAFF. Written as DNA, the CDR3 is TGTGCCAGCAGTTCCCCACTGACAGGGAAAGCTGAAGCTTTCTTT.

This chain uses TRBV6-2 or TRBV6-3 with TRBJ1-2, with D perhaps matching TRBD1 (6 bases). The CDR3 length is 16 residues. CDR1 is MNHEY and CDR2 is SVGEGT in the germline V gene. V lost 4 bases and J 0 bases, leaving 15 bases between the germline ends. CDR3 bases: TGTGCCAGCAGTTCGCTTAGACAGGACACTAACTATGGCTACACCTTC. Encoded protein: CASSSLRQDTNYGYTF.

The V and J genes are TRBV10-2 and TRBJ1-5; D might be TRBD1 (5 bases). The CDR3 runs to 13 residues. V shed 7 bases and J shed 0 bases, with 7 bases lying between them. CDR1 and CDR2 from the germline V gene are WSHSY and SAAADI. CDR3 nucleotides: TGCGCCAGCACGGGGGGTAGCAATCAGCCCCAGCATTTT. This codes for CASTGGSNQPQHF.

The chain couples TRBV7-2 to TRBJ1-1; D gene uncertain. From germline, CDR1 is SGHTA and CDR2 FQGNSA. Trimming removed 1 base from V and 2 bases from J, with 11 bases in between. CDR3 length: 15 amino acids. The CDR3 reads CASSLGSTSNTEAFF. CDR3 nucleotides: TGTGCCAGCAGCTTAGGGTCTACGAGCAACACTGAAGCTTTCTTT.

The chain has TRBV4-2 and TRBJ1-2; 8 bases map to TRBD1. Germline V gene data show CDR1 as LGHNA and CDR2 as YNFKEQ. The length of the CDR3 is 15 residues. V shed 2 bases, J shed 1 base, and the junction held 3 bases outside the gene matches. CDR3 amino acids: CASSQRTGFNYGYTF. The CDR3 DNA sequence: TGTGCCAGCAGCCAACGGACAGGGTTTAACTATGGCTACACCTTC.

This sequence joins TRBV27 and TRBJ1-5; 10 nucleotides match TRBD1. Per germline, CDR1 MNHEY and CDR2 SMNVEV (reference sequence). The ends lost 5 bases at V and 6 bases at J; junction bases unmatched: 4. The CDR3 is made up of 14 amino acids. The CDR3 is CASSRTGGGQPQHF. DNA for the CDR3: TGTGCCAGCAGTCGGACAGGGGGTGGTCAGCCCCAGCATTTT.

The CDR3: CASRTGGANGYTF. CDR3 sequence (DNA): TGCGCCAGCCGGACAGGGGGCGCGAATGGCTACACCTTC. The chain is built from TRBV5-1 and TRBJ1-2; 11 bases map to TRBD1. V gave up 7 bases and J gave up 6 bases; unmatched junction bases: 5. Germline V lookup: CDR1 SGHRS, CDR2 YFSETQ. This CDR3 has 13 amino acids.

The chain employs TRBV7-2 and TRBJ1-2; D is uncertain. Germline CDR1 SGHTA, CDR2 FQGNSA. Trimming took 0 bases from V and 3 from J, leaving 8 bases between them. The CDR3 has 14 residues. CDR3 DNA: TGTGCCAGCAGCTTAGCAAGAGCCTACTATGGCTACACCTTC. It encodes CASSLARAYYGYTF.

The chain joins TRBV5-1 to TRBJ2-5; perhaps TRBD2 as D (6 bases). Per the germline V gene, CDR1 is SGHRS and CDR2 is YFSETQ. Trimming removed 4 bases at V and 1 base at J, with 17 bases between. This CDR3 is built from 16 residues. DNA of the CDR3: TGCGCCAGCAGCCTAAGTGGAGGGGTGGTCCAAGAGACCCAGTACTTC. Translation gives CASSLSGGVVQETQYF.

This chain uses TRBV4-3 with TRBJ1-1; D is undetermined. Trimming took 3 bases from V and 5 from J, leaving 13 bases between them. The CDR3 length is 14 residues. The germline V gene encodes CDR1 LGHNA and CDR2 YSLEER. This CDR3 is CASSQYLGRTEAFF. Written as DNA, the CDR3 is TGCGCCAGCAGCCAGTACCTAGGTAGGACTGAAGCTTTCTTT.

V usage is TRBV5-1 and J usage is TRBJ2-7; 8 nucleotides align to TRBD1. The CDR3 runs 13 residues. Germline V gene sequence: CDR1 SGHRS, CDR2 YFSETQ. The J segment lost 0 bases and the V segment lost 7 bases, leaving 3 bases of the junction unmatched. CDR3 DNA sequence: TGCGCCAGCGCCGGGACAGGCTCCTACGAGCAGTACTTC. Translating gives CASAGTGSYEQYF.

The chain recombines TRBV3-1 (or the pseudogene TRBV3-2) with TRBJ2-3, with D uncertain. Trimming cost V 0 bases and J 6 bases, with 13 bases left between them. The CDR3 loop spans 15 amino acids. Germline V CDR1 and CDR2: LGHDT, YNNKEL (reference sequence). The CDR3 sequence is CASSQDSLVSDTQYF. As DNA, the CDR3 is TGTGCCAGCAGCCAAGATTCCCTAGTCTCCGATACGCAGTATTTT.

The chain couples TRBV4-1 to TRBJ1-2, with TRBD1 matching 7 bases. CDR1 and CDR2 (germline): MGHRA, YSYEKL. J gave up 4 bases and V 1 base, and 3 bases lay outside the gene matches. The CDR3 runs to 14 residues. CDR3 in DNA: TGCGCCAGCAGCCAAGCAACAGGGGCCTATGGCTACACCTTC. The encoded protein is CASSQATGAYGYTF.

This sequence joins TRBV12-3 or TRBV12-4 and TRBJ1-1, with a tentative D call TRBD1 (5 bases). V lost 6 bases, J lost 1 base, and 9 bases lay in between. This CDR3 spans 13 amino acids. CDR3 residues: CASRGRGNTEAFF. The CDR3 bases are TGTGCCAGCAGGGGACGCGGGAACACTGAAGCTTTCTTT.

The gene calls are TRBV5-1 and TRBJ2-1; D remains ambiguous. The ends were cut back, 5 bases at V and 9 bases at J, with 9 bases in the middle. The CDR3 is made up of 11 amino acids. Per germline, CDR1 SGHRS and CDR2 YFSETQ. Written as DNA, the CDR3 is TGCGCCAGCAGGGGTTCGGGTGAGCAGTTCTTC. It translates to CASRGSGEQFF.

The chain carries TRBV4-2 and TRBJ2-3, with 7 bases aligning to TRBD1. This CDR3 region has 18 residues. Trimming at V came to 2 bases and at J to 0 bases, leaving 11 bases not matched to a gene. Germline V CDR1 and CDR2: LGHNA, YNFKEQ. Here the CDR3 DNA reads TGTGCCAGCAGCCAATCCGGGACAGCTGTTTTAAGCACAGATACGCAGTATTTT. It yields the protein CASSQSGTAVLSTDTQYF.

The V and J genes are TRBV10-3 and TRBJ1-5; no clear D gene. From germline, CDR1 is ENHRY and CDR2 SYGVKD. V lost 4 bases, J lost 3 bases, and 13 bases lay in between. This CDR3 is built from 15 residues. The CDR3 reads CAISAEQNFNQPQHF. The CDR3 bases are TGTGCCATCAGTGCCGAACAGAATTTCAATCAGCCCCAGCATTTT.

This chain connects TRBV6-5 to TRBJ1-1; no reliable D call. Looked up from germline, CDR1 is MNHEY and CDR2 is SVGAGI. The ends were cut back, 5 bases at V and 4 bases at J, with 11 bases in the middle. The CDR3 is 13 amino acids. CDR3 nucleotide sequence: TGTGCCAGCAGTCCCGCGTCGGGCACTGAAGCTTTCTTT. Protein product: CASSPASGTEAFF.

CDR3 bases: TGTGCCAGCTCACAAAGGACTAGCGGTTCCACAGATACGCAGTATTTT. Translating it yields CASSQRTSGSTDTQYF. The chain combines TRBV2 with TRBJ2-3; 10 bases match TRBD2. In germline, CDR1 is SNHLY, CDR2 FYNNEI. The CDR3 has 16 residues. J was trimmed by 2 bases and V by 8 bases; bases with no gene match: 10.

V usage is TRBV7-9 and J usage is TRBJ2-1; tentative D call: TRBD1 (5 bases). V was clipped by 5 bases and J by 9 bases, with 11 bases between them. This CDR3 comprises 12 residues. Germline loops: CDR1 SEHNR, CDR2 FQNEAQ (reference sequence). CDR3 nucleotides: TGTGCCAGCAGCCTTAGCCAGGGTGAGCAGTTCTTC. Translated: CASSLSQGEQFF. Supplemented by reference TRBV7-9 and TRBJ2-1, the full variable domain reads DTGVSQNPRHKITKRGQNVTFRCDPISEHNRLYWYRQTLGQGPEFLTYFQNEAQLEKSRLLSDRFSAERPKGSFSTLEIQRTEQGDSAMYLCASSLSQGEQFFGPGTRLTVL.

The genes are TRBV5-1 and TRBJ2-5; weak D call: TRBD2 (5 bases). The CDR3 contains 17 residues. The germline CDR1 and CDR2 sequences are SGHRS and YFSETQ. Trimming removed 0 bases at V and 5 bases at J, with 20 bases between. This CDR3 reads CASSLDPGMVGTETQYF. Here the CDR3 DNA reads TGCGCCAGCAGCTTGGATCCGGGGATGGTGGGTACGGAGACCCAGTACTTC.

The chain carries TRBV3-1 (or the pseudogene TRBV3-2) and TRBJ1-1; D not certain. The CDR3 loop spans 14 amino acids. V dropped 0 bases and J dropped 11 bases, with 16 bases sitting between them. CDR1 LGHDT and CDR2 YNNKEL come from the germline V gene (reference sequence). DNA of the CDR3: TGTGCCAGCAGCCAAGAAGGCGGCCTGACGGAGGCTTTCTTT. Translation gives CASSQEGGLTEAFF.

This chain connects TRBV13 to TRBJ2-1; 13 bases are shared with TRBD2. The CDR3 totals 17 residues. The junction had 8 bases not matched to a gene; V was cut back by 4 bases and J by 5 bases. From germline, CDR1 is PRHDT and CDR2 FYEKMQ (reference sequence). The DNA of the CDR3 is TGTGCCAGCAGCTCGATCCCCGGACTAGCGGGAGACAATGAGCAGTTCTTC. Translated: CASSSIPGLAGDNEQFF. The variable domain in full, completed from reference TRBV13 and TRBJ2-1, reads AAGVIQSPRHLIKEKRETATLKCYPIPRHDTVYWYQQGPGQDPQFLISFYEKMQSDKGSIPDRFSAQQFSDYHSELNMSSLELGDSALYFCASSSIPGLAGDNEQFFGPGTRLTVL.

The chain uses TRBV7-2 and TRBJ1-1; D remains ambiguous. Trimming removed 3 bases at V and 5 bases at J, with 19 bases between. The CDR3 is 16 residues long. Germline V CDR1 and CDR2: SGHTA, FQGNSA. The CDR3 loop reads CASSFYLMWFETEAFF. The CDR3 coding sequence is TGTGCCAGCAGCTTCTACTTAATGTGGTTTGAAACTGAAGCTTTCTTT.

The chain couples TRBV6-2 or TRBV6-3 to TRBJ2-1; D might be TRBD1 (7 bases). Trimming stripped 6 bases from V and 1 base from J, with 13 bases between. This CDR3 is 15 amino acids long. Germline lookup yields CDR1 MNHEY and CDR2 SVGEGT. In nucleotides, the CDR3 is TGTGCCAGCAGCTCGCGGGACAGTTCCTACAATGAGCAGTTCTTC. Encoded protein: CASSSRDSSYNEQFF.

The chain couples TRBV7-2 to TRBJ2-7, with 7 bases fitting TRBD2. Germline loops: CDR1 SGHTA, CDR2 FQGNSA. The trim removed 1 base at V and 4 bases at J, leaving 4 bases unmatched. This CDR3 has 14 amino acids. CDR3 loop: CASSLGGLVYEQYF. The CDR3 coding sequence is TGTGCCAGCAGCTTAGGTGGACTAGTGTACGAGCAGTACTTC.

The chain links TRBV6-5 to TRBJ1-4; a possible D gene is TRBD1 (5 bases). The germline V gene encodes CDR1 MNHEY and CDR2 SVGAGI. Trimming shortened V by 3 bases and J by 10 bases, and 15 bases separated the two germline ends. The CDR3 spans 14 residues. The CDR3 DNA reads TGTGCCAGCAGTTATGAGTACAGGTCGGGAAAACTGTTTTTT. It specifies CASSYEYRSGKLFF.

This clone has a single count. The V call is TRBV12-3 or TRBV12-4, the J call TRBJ1-1; D is possibly TRBD1 (6 bases). The CDR3 is made up of 13 amino acids. The germline V and J ends were trimmed by 10 bases and 1 base, with 13 bases remaining between them. The chain's CDR3 is CATTKGENTEAFF. The CDR3 nucleotides read TGTGCCACAACCAAGGGGGAGAACACTGAAGCTTTCTTT.

The chain links TRBV18 to TRBJ1-1; D gene uncertain. The germline V gene encodes CDR1 KGHSH and CDR2 LQKENI. The CDR3 is made up of 15 amino acids. V lost 2 bases to trimming and J lost 5 bases, with 15 bases between them. The CDR3 nucleotides read TGTGCCAGCTCACCATCCCGACCCGGCGAGACTGAAGCTTTCTTT. Translation gives CASSPSRPGETEAFF.

Only a few counts were recorded for this clone. V usage is TRBV30 and J usage is TRBJ1-3; D call uncertain. The CDR3 extends over 17 amino acids. Germline loops: CDR1 GTSNPN, CDR2 SVGIG (reference sequence). Trimming shortened V by 0 bases and J by 1 base, and 16 bases separated the two germline ends. The CDR3 bases are TGTGCCTGGAGTGTACTTTGGAACAGCCGTTCTGGAAACACCATATATTTT. Translation: CAWSVLWNSRSGNTIYF.